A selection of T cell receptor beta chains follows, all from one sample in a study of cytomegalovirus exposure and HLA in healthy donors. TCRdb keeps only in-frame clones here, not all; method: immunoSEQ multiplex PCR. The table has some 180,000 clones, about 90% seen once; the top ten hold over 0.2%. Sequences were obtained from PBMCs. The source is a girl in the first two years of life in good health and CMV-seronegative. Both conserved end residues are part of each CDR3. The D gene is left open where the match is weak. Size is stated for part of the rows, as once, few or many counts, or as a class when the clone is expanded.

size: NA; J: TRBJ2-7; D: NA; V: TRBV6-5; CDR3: CASSYGQLYEQYF; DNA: TGTGCCAGCAGTTACGGGCAGCTCTACGAGCAGTACTTC
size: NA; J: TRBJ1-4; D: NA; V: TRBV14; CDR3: CASSRATNEKLFF; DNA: TGTGCCAGCAGCCGCGCAACTAATGAAAAACTGTTTTTT
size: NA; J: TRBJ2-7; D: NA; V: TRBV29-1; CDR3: CSVDAGTYEQYF; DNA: TGCAGCGTTGATGCCGGTACCTACGAGCAGTACTTC
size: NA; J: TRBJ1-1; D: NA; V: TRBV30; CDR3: CACRTLLGTEAFF; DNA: TGTGCCTGTAGGACTCTCCTAGGGACTGAAGCTTTCTTT
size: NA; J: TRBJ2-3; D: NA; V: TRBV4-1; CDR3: CASSQGRLLQNKADTQYF; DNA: TGCGCCAGCAGCCAAGGCCGGTTACTACAAAACAAAGCAGATACGCAGTATTTT
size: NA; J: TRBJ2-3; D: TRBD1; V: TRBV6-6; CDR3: CASSGQAWGTDTQYF; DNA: TGTGCCAGCAGTGGACAGGCGTGGGGCACAGATACGCAGTATTTT
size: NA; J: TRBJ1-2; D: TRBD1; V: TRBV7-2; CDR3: CASSSRSGTVATNYGYTF; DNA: TGTGCCAGCAGCTCACGCTCCGGGACAGTCGCCACTAACTATGGCTACACCTTC
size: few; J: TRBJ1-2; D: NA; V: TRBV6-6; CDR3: CASGARGEGYTF; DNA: TGTGCCAGCGGTGCCCGGGGTGAAGGCTACACCTTC
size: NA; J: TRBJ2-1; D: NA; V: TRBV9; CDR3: CASSVHSGVSSYNEQFF; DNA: TGTGCCAGCAGCGTTCATTCAGGGGTAAGCTCCTACAATGAGCAGTTCTTC
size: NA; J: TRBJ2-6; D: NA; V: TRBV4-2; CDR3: CASSQEVQHSGANVLTF; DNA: TGTGCCAGCAGCCAAGAGGTACAGCACTCTGGGGCCAACGTCCTGACTTTC
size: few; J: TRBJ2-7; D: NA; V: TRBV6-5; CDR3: CASSEVGVGEQYF; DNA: TGTGCCAGCAGTGAAGTTGGAGTGGGCGAGCAGTACTTC
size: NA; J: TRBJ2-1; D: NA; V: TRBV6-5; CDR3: CASSYGASSYNEQFF; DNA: TGTGCCAGCAGTTACGGAGCGTCGTCCTACAATGAGCAGTTCTTC
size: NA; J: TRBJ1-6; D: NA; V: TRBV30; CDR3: CAWSIQNSPLHF; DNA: TGTGCCTGGAGTATACAGAATTCACCCCTCCACTTT
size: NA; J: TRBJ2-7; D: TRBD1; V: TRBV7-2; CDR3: CASSTGTGSYEQYF; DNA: TGTGCCAGCAGCACCGGGACAGGCTCCTACGAGCAGTACTTC
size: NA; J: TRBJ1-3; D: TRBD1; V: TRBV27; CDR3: CASSPTGGSGNTIYF; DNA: TGTGCCAGCAGTCCGACAGGGGGCTCTGGAAACACCATATATTTT
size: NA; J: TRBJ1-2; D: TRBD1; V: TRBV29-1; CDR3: CSVVRGNNYGYTF; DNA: TGCAGCGTCGTCAGGGGGAACAACTATGGCTACACCTTC
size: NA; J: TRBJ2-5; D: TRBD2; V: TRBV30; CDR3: CAWRQEGTSGLETQYF; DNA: TGTGCCTGGAGACAGGAAGGGACTAGCGGATTAGAGACCCAGTACTTC
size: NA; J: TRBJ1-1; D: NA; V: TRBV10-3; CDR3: CAISESSAHRVAFF; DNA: TGTGCCATCAGTGAGTCAAGTGCTCACAGGGTGGCTTTCTTT
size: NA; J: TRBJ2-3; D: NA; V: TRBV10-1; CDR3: CASSVSNPDTDTQYF; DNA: TGCGCCAGCAGTGTCAGTAACCCTGACACAGATACGCAGTATTTT
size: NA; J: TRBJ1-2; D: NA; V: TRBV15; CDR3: CATSRDGVPRGFYGYTF; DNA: TGTGCCACCAGCAGGGATGGGGTTCCTAGGGGATTTTATGGCTACACCTTC
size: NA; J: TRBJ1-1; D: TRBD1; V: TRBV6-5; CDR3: CASSYRGQGHEAFF; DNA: TGTGCCAGCAGTTACAGGGGACAGGGACATGAAGCTTTCTTT
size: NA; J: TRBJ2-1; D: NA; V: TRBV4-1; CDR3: CASSRFSNEQFF; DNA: TGCGCCAGCAGCCGATTTAGCAATGAGCAGTTCTTC
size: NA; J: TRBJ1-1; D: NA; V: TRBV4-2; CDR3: CASSLTGGVSEAFF; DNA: TGTGCCAGCAGCCTCACTGGGGGGGTCTCTGAAGCTTTCTTT
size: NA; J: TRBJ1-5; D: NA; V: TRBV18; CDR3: CASSPRVNDQPQHF; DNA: TGTGCCAGCTCACCGCGAGTGAACGATCAGCCCCAGCATTTT
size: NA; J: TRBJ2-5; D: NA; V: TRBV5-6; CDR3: CASSLRSRETQYF; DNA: TGTGCCAGCAGCTTGCGTAGCAGAGAGACCCAGTACTTC
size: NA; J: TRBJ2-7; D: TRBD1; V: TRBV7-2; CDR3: CASSPDRYLYEQYF; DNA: TGTGCCAGCAGCCCGGACAGGTATCTCTACGAGCAGTACTTC
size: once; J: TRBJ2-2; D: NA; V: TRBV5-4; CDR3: CASSLWQSNTGELFF; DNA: TGTGCCAGCAGCTTGTGGCAGTCGAACACCGGGGAGCTGTTTTTT
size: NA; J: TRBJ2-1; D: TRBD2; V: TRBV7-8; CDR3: CATQRGVNEQFF; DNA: TGTGCCACCCAGCGGGGGGTCAATGAGCAGTTCTTC
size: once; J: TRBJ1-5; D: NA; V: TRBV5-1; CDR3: CASSLGGYGNQPQHF; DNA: TGCGCCAGCAGCTTGGGAGGGTACGGCAATCAGCCCCAGCATTTT
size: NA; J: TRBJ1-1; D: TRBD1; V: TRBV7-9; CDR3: CASSYWTGFDTEAFF; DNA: TGTGCCAGCAGCTATTGGACAGGGTTTGACACTGAAGCTTTCTTT
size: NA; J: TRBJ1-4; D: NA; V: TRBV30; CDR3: CACLIVGRGEKLFF; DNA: TGTGCCTGCCTGATAGTGGGCCGGGGTGAAAAACTGTTTTTT
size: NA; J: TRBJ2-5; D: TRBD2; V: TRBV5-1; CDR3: CASSSGLGETQYF; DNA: TGCGCCAGCAGCTCGGGACTAGGAGAGACCCAGTACTTC
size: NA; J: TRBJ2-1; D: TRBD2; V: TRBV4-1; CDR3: CASSQGVAGYYNEQFF; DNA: TGCGCCAGCAGCCAAGGGGTAGCGGGGTACTACAATGAGCAGTTCTTC
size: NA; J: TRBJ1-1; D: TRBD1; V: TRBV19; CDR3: CASSPTGARNTEAFF; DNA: TGTGCCAGTAGCCCGACAGGGGCAAGGAACACTGAAGCTTTCTTT
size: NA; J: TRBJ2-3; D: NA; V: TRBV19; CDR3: CASCRTRYTDTQYF; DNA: TGTGCCAGTTGCCGGACTCGTTACACAGATACGCAGTATTTT
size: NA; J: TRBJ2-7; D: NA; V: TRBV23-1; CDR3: CASSQLQGKCEQYF; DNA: TGCGCCAGCAGTCAATTACAGGGTAAATGCGAGCAGTACTTC
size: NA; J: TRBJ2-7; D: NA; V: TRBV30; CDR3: CAWSPSYGQYF; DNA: TGTGCCTGGAGCCCGTCCTACGGGCAGTACTTC
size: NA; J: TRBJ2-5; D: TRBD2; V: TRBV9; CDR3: CASSVEGLAGVGETQYF; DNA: TGTGCCAGCAGCGTAGAGGGACTAGCGGGAGTGGGAGAGACCCAGTACTTC
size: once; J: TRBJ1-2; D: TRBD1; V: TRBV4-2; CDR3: CASSQGQGAYGYTF; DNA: TGTGCCAGCAGCCAGGGACAGGGGGCTTATGGCTACACCTTC
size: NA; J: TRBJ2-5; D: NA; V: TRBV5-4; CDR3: CASSFRGQETQYF; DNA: TGTGCCAGCAGCTTTCGGGGGCAAGAGACCCAGTACTTC
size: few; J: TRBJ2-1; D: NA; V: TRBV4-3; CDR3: CASSFRSSYNEQFF; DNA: TGCGCCAGCAGTTTCCGGAGCTCCTACAATGAGCAGTTCTTC
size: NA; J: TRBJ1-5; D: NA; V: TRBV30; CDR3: CAWSLGQFPGPRHF; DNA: TGTGCCTGGAGTTTAGGACAATTTCCCGGGCCGAGGCATTTT
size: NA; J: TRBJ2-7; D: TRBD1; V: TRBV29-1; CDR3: CSVVITGGSEQYF; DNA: TGCAGCGTGGTGATAACAGGGGGGTCCGAGCAGTACTTC
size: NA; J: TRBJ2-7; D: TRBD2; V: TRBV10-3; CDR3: CAIRVAGGLHYEQYF; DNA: TGTGCCATCAGGGTAGCGGGGGGTCTTCACTACGAGCAGTACTTC
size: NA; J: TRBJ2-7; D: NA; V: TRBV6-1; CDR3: CASISTGTYEQYF; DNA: TGTGCCAGCATATCGACTGGTACCTACGAGCAGTACTTC
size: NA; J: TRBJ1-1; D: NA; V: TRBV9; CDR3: CASSVDGMRNTEAFF; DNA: TGTGCCAGCAGCGTCGATGGTATGAGGAACACTGAAGCTTTCTTT
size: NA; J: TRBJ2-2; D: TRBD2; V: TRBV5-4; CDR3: CASSSYLAGGGTGELFF; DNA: TGTGCCAGCAGCTCCTATCTAGCGGGGGGGGGCACCGGGGAGCTGTTTTTT
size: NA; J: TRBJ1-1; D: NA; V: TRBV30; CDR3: CAWSLPWANTEAFF; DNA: TGTGCCTGGAGCCTACCTTGGGCGAACACTGAAGCTTTCTTT
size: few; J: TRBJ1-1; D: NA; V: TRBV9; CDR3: CASSVGYGENTEAFF; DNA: TGTGCCAGCAGCGTAGGGTACGGGGAGAACACTGAAGCTTTCTTT
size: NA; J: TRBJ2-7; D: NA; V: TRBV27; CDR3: CASSFPGSEQYF; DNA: TGTGCCAGCAGTTTTCCGGGGAGTGAGCAGTACTTC
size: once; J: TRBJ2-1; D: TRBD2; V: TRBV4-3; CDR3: CASSQEYVSGRANEQFF; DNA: TGCGCCAGCAGCCAAGAGTATGTGAGCGGGAGGGCCAATGAGCAGTTCTTC
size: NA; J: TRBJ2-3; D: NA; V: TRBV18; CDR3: CASSRTATDTQYF; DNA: TGTGCCAGCTCACGGACAGCCACAGATACGCAGTATTTT
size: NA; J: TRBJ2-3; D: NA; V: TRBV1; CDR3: CTSSQESRGLAGASTDTQYF; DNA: TGCACCAGCAGCCAAGAAAGTCGTGGACTAGCGGGGGCAAGCACAGATACGCAGTATTTT
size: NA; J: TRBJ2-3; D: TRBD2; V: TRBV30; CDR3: CAWSLIAGGPDTQYF; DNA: TGTGCCTGGAGTTTAATAGCGGGAGGGCCTGATACGCAGTATTTT
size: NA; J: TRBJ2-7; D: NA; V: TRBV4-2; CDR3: CASSPRDRVLAGTTYEQYF; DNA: TGTGCCAGCAGCCCTCGGGACAGGGTACTAGCGGGGACCACCTACGAGCAGTACTTC
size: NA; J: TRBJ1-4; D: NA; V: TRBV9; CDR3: CASSDRAFGEKLFF; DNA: TGTGCCAGCAGCGACAGGGCTTTCGGTGAAAAACTGTTTTTT
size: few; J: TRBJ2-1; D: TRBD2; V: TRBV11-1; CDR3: CASSFTSGDNEQFF; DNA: TGTGCCAGCAGCTTCACTAGCGGGGACAATGAGCAGTTCTTC
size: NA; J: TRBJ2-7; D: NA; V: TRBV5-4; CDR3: CASSFRGAFYEQYF; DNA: TGTGCCAGCAGCTTCAGGGGGGCTTTTTACGAGCAGTACTTC
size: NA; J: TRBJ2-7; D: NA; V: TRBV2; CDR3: CASTSTNEQYF; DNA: TGTGCCAGCACAAGCACCAACGAGCAGTACTTC